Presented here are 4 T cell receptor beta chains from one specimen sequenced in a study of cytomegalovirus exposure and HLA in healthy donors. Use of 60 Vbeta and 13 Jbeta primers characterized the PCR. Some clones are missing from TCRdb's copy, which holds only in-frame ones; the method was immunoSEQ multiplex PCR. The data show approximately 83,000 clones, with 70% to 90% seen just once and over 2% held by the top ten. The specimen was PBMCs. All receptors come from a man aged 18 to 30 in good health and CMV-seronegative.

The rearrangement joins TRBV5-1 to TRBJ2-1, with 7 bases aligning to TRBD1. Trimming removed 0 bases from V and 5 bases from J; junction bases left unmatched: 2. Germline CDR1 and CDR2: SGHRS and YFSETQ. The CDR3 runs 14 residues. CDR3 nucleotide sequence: TGCGCCAGCAGCTTGGACAGGGGTCACAATGAGCAGTTCTTC. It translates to CASSLDRGHNEQFF.

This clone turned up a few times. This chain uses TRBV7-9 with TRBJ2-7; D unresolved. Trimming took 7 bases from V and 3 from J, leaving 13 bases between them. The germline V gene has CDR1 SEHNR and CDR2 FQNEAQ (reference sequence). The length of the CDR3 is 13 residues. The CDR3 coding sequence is TGTGCCAGCACCAGAACCCCCTTCTACGAGCAGTACTTC. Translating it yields CASTRTPFYEQYF.

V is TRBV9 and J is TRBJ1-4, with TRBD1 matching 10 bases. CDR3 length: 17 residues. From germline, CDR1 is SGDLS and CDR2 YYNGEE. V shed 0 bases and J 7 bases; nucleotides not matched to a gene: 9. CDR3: CASSVDWRDRGCEKLFF. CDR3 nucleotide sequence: TGTGCCAGCAGCGTAGATTGGAGGGACAGGGGATGTGAAAAACTGTTTTTT.

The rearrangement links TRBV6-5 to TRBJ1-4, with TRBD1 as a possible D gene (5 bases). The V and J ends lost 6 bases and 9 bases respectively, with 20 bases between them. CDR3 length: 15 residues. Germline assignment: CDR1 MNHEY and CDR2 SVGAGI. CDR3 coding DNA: TGTGCCAGCAGCCCATTCACGGGGACTGCGAAAAAACTGTTTTTT. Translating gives CASSPFTGTAKKLFF.